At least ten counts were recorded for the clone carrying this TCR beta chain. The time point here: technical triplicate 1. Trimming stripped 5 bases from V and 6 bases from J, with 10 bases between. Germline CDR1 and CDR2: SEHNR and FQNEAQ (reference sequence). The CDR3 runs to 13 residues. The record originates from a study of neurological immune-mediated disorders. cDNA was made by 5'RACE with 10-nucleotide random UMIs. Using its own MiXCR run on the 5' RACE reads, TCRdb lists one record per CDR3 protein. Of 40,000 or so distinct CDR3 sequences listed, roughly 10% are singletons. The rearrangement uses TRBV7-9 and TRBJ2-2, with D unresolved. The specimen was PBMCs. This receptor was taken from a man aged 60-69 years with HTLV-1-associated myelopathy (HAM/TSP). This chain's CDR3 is CASSRILPGELFF. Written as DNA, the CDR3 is TGTGCCAGCAGCCGTATCCTGCCCGGGGAGCTGTTTTTT.